This is a list of T cell receptor beta chains from one sample in a study of blood T cell repertoires in COVID-19. Produced via immunoSEQ multiplex PCR; TCRdb's table is partial and in-frame only. This sample carries about 110,000 clones, just under 90% of them seen once, and the ten largest clones take 1% to 1.4%. Sequenced material: peripheral blood. All receptors derive from a human donor in a cohort sampled during active COVID-19. The conserved cysteine and the conserved F or W are not part of the CDR3 here. D genes are given only for firm matches.

ASRTPGQGSDTQY	TRBV28	TRBJ2-3	TRBD1
ASSGRVGYNEQF	TRBV11-3	TRBJ2-1	TRBD2
ASSLPGLGTDTQY	TRBV7-3	TRBJ2-3	TRBD2
ASTLREGRGYT	TRBV12-3/TRBV12-4	TRBJ1-2	NA
ASSFSRGQQETQY	TRBV27	TRBJ2-5	TRBD1
ASSVEFRQSSYEQY	TRBV9	TRBJ2-7	NA
ASSRGDGTGGPGYT	TRBV7-2	TRBJ1-2	TRBD1
ASSPILSGTDNEQF	TRBV7-3	TRBJ2-1	TRBD1
SASILAGGYSYEQY	TRBV20-1	TRBJ2-7	TRBD2
ASSPGRATYNSPLH	TRBV18	TRBJ1-6	NA
ASSSTPISTDTQY	TRBV7-3	TRBJ2-3	NA
ASSFGPNEQY	TRBV5-4	TRBJ2-7	NA
ASTVLENSGLVR	TRBV6-5	TRBJ2-7	NA
ASRFTTSNQPQH	TRBV2	TRBJ1-5	NA
ASSLRTGGTDSPLH	TRBV2	TRBJ1-6	TRBD1
ASSQDPDTGYGYT	TRBV4-2	TRBJ1-2	NA
ATSDRQGVQPQH	TRBV24-1	TRBJ1-5	TRBD1
ASRFDRDSNQPQH	TRBV6-5	TRBJ1-5	TRBD1
ASSPGLAGGETQY	TRBV5-1	TRBJ2-5	TRBD2
ASSLIGGGETQY	TRBV19	TRBJ2-5	TRBD1
ATSDPYQGREQF	TRBV24-1	TRBJ2-1	NA
ASSRRGYGYT	TRBV6-5	TRBJ1-2	NA
ASSPQRDTQY	TRBV14	TRBJ2-3	NA
ASTDRAFEKLF	TRBV6-5	TRBJ1-4	TRBD1
ASGRSGGRTGELF	TRBV7-7	TRBJ2-2	TRBD2